Below, 5 T cell receptor beta chains from the same sample are listed, as sequenced in a study of shared clonotypes between healthy human individuals. Here immunoSEQ multiplex PCR was the method, and the copy in TCRdb shows in-frame clones only, minus some. Of a few million clones listed, just under 95% are singletons. The sequenced sample consisted of naive CD4+ T cells from PBMCs. Noted subset: CD45RA+ positively selected. The receptors shown here come from a man between 18 and 35 years old in good health. Some clones in this sample may be carry-over from other donors' samples.

V is TRBV5-1 and J is TRBJ1-1; D is unclear. V was trimmed by 2 bases and J by 1 base, leaving 12 bases between them. There are 15 residues in the CDR3. CDR1 and CDR2 (germline): SGHRS, YFSETQ. CDR3 residues: CASSFRIGPNTEAFF. The CDR3 DNA is TGCGCCAGCAGCTTTAGGATAGGGCCGAACACTGAAGCTTTCTTT. Using reference TRBV5-1 and TRBJ1-1 for the parts outside the CDR3, the full variable domain is KAGVTQTPRYLIKTRGQQVTLSCSPISGHRSVSWYQQTPGQGLQFLFEYFSETQRNKGNFPGRFSGRQFSNSRSEMNVSTLELGDSALYLCASSFRIGPNTEAFFGQGTRLTVV.

The rearrangement joins TRBV29-1 to TRBJ1-5; tentatively, D is TRBD1 (6 bases). This CDR3 has 14 residues. Germline lookup yields CDR1 SQVTM and CDR2 ANQGSEA. Trimming took off 4 bases at V and 1 base at J, with 11 bases between the two ends. This CDR3 is CSVVVGASNQPQHF. CDR3 in DNA: TGCAGCGTTGTAGTGGGGGCCAGCAATCAGCCCCAGCATTTT.

The rearrangement uses TRBV27 and TRBJ1-2, with D possibly matching TRBD1 (6 bases). Trimming cost V 5 bases and J 0 bases, with 13 bases left between them. Germline CDR1 is MNHEY and CDR2 is SMNVEV (reference sequence). CDR3 length equals 15 residues. CDR3 region: CASSVQGEANYGYTF. The DNA for the CDR3 is TGTGCCAGCAGTGTACAGGGAGAGGCTAACTATGGCTACACCTTC.

The V call is TRBV7-2, the J call TRBJ1-3; no clear D. Between the trimmed V and J ends, which lost 2 bases and 0 bases, there was a span of 8 bases. Germline V CDR1 and CDR2: SGHTA, FQGNSA. CDR3 length equals 15 residues. In DNA form, the CDR3 reads TGTGCCAGCAGCTTAATGCCCGGCTCTGGAAACACCATATATTTT. As protein: CASSLMPGSGNTIYF.

The chain carries TRBV10-1 and TRBJ2-1; the match to TRBD2 covers 9 bases. CDR1 and CDR2 from the germline V gene are WNHNN and SYGVQD (reference sequence). There are 16 residues in the CDR3. With 2 bases clipped from V and 7 bases from J, the junction kept 9 bases outside the gene matches. CDR3 amino acids: CASSEGSGSLENEQFF. The CDR3 region has the DNA TGCGCCAGCAGTGAGGGTAGCGGGAGCTTGGAAAATGAGCAGTTCTTC.